This TCR beta chain stems from a study of cytomegalovirus exposure and HLA in healthy donors. TCRdb keeps only in-frame clones here, not all; method: immunoSEQ multiplex PCR. The sample consists of around 300,000 clones, about 86% of them appearing once. Overall study findings and caveats: Subsequent analysis found a tendency for first-cohort TCR clusters to co-occur within the 120 or so validation repertoires.

Remarks on this clone: Its antigen is unidentified.

The ends were cut back, 3 bases at V and 8 bases at J, with 10 bases in the middle. The CDR3 contains 12 residues. Germline-derived CDR1 and CDR2 are SNHLY and FYNNEI. The sequence was obtained from a woman in her late teens or twenties in good health and CMV-seronegative. The gene calls are TRBV2 and TRBJ2-5, with D uncertain. Sequencing used PBMCs. The CDR3 reads CASSDRERTQYF. The CDR3 bases are TGTGCCAGCAGTGACCGAGAGAGAACCCAGTACTTC.